Shown below are 23 T cell receptor beta chains from a single sample sequenced in a study of T-cell reconstitution after alpha-beta-depleted transplantation in children (dated by TCRdb to 2016 to 2017). The method behind the library was PCR. The data were produced on an Illumina HiSeq 2500. Molecular barcoding was employed in the preparation of TCR libraries, with unique molecular identifiers being used to normalize TCRbeta repertoire quantification. The public reads were reanalyzed by TCRdb: fastp trimming at Q25, MiXCR alignment, in-frame beta chains only. Rows are combined by CDR3 protein, so each entry shows the most common genes and DNA. The sample contains fewer than 750,000 distinct CDR3 sequences, roughly 23% of them found a single time. The top ten constitute roughly 14% of the sample. The meaning of the sample's treatment or condition label: allogeneic hematopoietic cell transplantation with graft depleted of TCRalphabeta T cells and CD19 B cells.

Sequencing used PBMCs, mostly from graft donor cells, obtained 360 days after TCRalphabeta/CD19-depleted stem cell transplant. The receptors were gathered from a boy under two years old who had a stem cell transplant for acute myeloid leukemia, so the T cells may come from the graft donor.

The gene calls are TRBV24-1 and TRBJ2-3; D perhaps matches TRBD2 (5 bases). Germline-derived CDR1 and CDR2 are KGHDR and SFDVKD. Trimming cost V 4 bases and J 3 bases, with 10 bases left between them. This CDR3 has 14 amino acids. The CDR3 DNA reads as TGTGCCACCAGTGACCCGCGAGGGACAGATACGCAGTATTTT. Its translation: CATSDPRGTDTQYF.

The table lists this clonotype with a few counts. The V call is TRBV20-1, the J call TRBJ2-7; weak D call: TRBD2 (5 bases). Germline CDR1 is DFQATT and CDR2 is SNEGSKA (reference sequence). Trimming stripped 1 base from V and 2 bases from J, with 21 bases between. The CDR3 sequence is 17 residues long. The DNA for the CDR3 is TGCAGTGCTAGAGGGACCAGAGGCGGGTTGAACACCTACGAGCAGTACGTC. Amino acid sequence: CSARGTRGGLNTYEQYV.

This clonotype has a handful of counts. CDR3 residues: CASSYSGFSGRSTEAFF. The CDR3, as DNA: TGTGCCAGCAGTTACTCGGGTTTTTCGGGAAGAAGCACTGAAGCTTTCTTT. V gene TRBV6-5 combines with J gene TRBJ1-1, with D uncertain. Germline assignment: CDR1 MNHEY and CDR2 SVGAGI. The CDR3 has 17 residues. Trimming pared 0 bases from V and 4 bases from J, leaving 18 bases between.

The chain employs TRBV28 and TRBJ1-1; D gene unclear. The CDR3 has 15 amino acids. V was trimmed by 5 bases and J by 1 base, leaving 14 bases between them. From germline, CDR1 is MDHEN and CDR2 SYDVKM. CDR3 in DNA: TGTGCCAGCAGTCCGCCTAGTCGGAAGAACACTGAAGCTTTCTTT. It encodes CASSPPSRKNTEAFF.

There are many counts of this clonotype. CDR3 protein: CSVKGRMNTEAFF. The CDR3 DNA follows: TGCAGCGTTAAGGGCAGAATGAACACTGAAGCTTTCTTT. The V gene is TRBV29-1, the J gene TRBJ1-1; D is ambiguous. Germline loops: CDR1 SQVTM, CDR2 ANQGSEA. This CDR3 has 13 residues. The V gene lost 5 bases and the J gene lost 0 bases, with 10 bases spanning the gap.

There are many counts of this clonotype. V is TRBV29-1 and J is TRBJ2-1, with D perhaps TRBD1 (6 bases). V lost 7 bases, J lost 7 bases, and 14 bases lay in between. The CDR3 has 12 residues. Looked up from germline, CDR1 is SQVTM and CDR2 is ANQGSEA. The CDR3 DNA is TGCAGCGGAAGCAGGGGAAGGAATGAGCAGTTCTTC. It translates to CSGSRGRNEQFF.

This clonotype was picked up one time. Sequence at one end of the junction differs from germline and may be a read error. The chain combines TRBV6-1 with TRBJ1-1; D gene unclear. The CDR3 sequence is 14 residues long. Germline loops: CDR1 MNHNS, CDR2 SASEGT. The CDR3 DNA follows: TGTGCCAGCAGTGAAGGTGGGAGGAACACTGAAGCTTACTTT. Its translation is CASSEGGRNTEAYF.

The CDR3 region has the DNA TGTGCCAGCTCACCAGGCCAGGGACGAGTGAACACTGAAGCTTTCTTT. It is translated as CASSPGQGRVNTEAFF. J is TRBJ1-1 and V is TRBV18; D may be TRBD1 (5 bases). Germline CDR1 KGHSH, CDR2 LQKENI. The V end was cut by 2 bases, the J end by 0 bases, with 13 bases between. The CDR3 has 16 residues.

This clonotype was detected only a few times. The chain joins TRBV6-1 to TRBJ2-3; 8 positions agree with TRBD1. This CDR3 is built from 18 residues. The germline V gene encodes CDR1 MNHNS and CDR2 SASEGT. The J segment lost 3 bases and the V segment lost 3 bases, leaving 14 bases of the junction unmatched. The CDR3 DNA reads TGTGCCAGCAGTGACAGAGAGACAGGGGTTAAGGGTACAGATACGCAGTATTTT. As protein: CASSDRETGVKGTDTQYF.

The rearrangement joins TRBV12-3 or TRBV12-4 to TRBJ2-2, with 7 nucleotides matching TRBD2. V lost 3 bases, J lost 7 bases, and 8 bases stayed unmatched. There are 15 residues in the CDR3. CDR3 in amino acids: CASSFGGGVSGELFF. As DNA, the CDR3 is TGTGCCAGCAGTTTTGGCGGGGGAGTCAGCGGGGAGCTGTTTTTT.

The V and J genes are TRBV20-1 and TRBJ1-3; D is uncertain. V lost 1 base and J lost 0, with 7 bases in between. The length of the CDR3 is 14 residues. The germline gives CDR1 DFQATT, CDR2 SNEGSKA (reference sequence). The chain's CDR3 is CSARGMGSGNTIYF. CDR3 bases: TGCAGTGCTAGAGGGATGGGCTCTGGAAACACCATATATTTT.

This clonotype was recorded at least ten times. The V gene is TRBV6-5, the J gene TRBJ2-1, with D possibly TRBD1 on 5 matching bases. The CDR3 runs 15 residues. Germline V CDR1 and CDR2: MNHEY, SVGAGI. Trimming left V 11 bases short and J 1 base short, with 18 bases between. The CDR3 loop is CAASTGSWSYNEQFF. The CDR3, as DNA: TGTGCCGCCAGCACAGGATCTTGGTCCTACAATGAGCAGTTCTTC.

This clonotype was detected many times. The chain has TRBV15 and TRBJ2-7; 10 bases are a match to TRBD2. CDR3 length equals 18 residues. Germline lookup yields CDR1 LNHNV and CDR2 YYDKDF (reference sequence). V dropped 0 bases and J dropped 1; count of bases not matched to a gene: 9. CDR3 DNA sequence: TGTGCCACCAGCAGAGATGGTGGTAGCGGGGGGCTGTCCTACGAGCAGTACTTC. This translates into CATSRDGGSGGLSYEQYF.

This clonotype has at least ten counts. The chain has TRBV29-1 and TRBJ1-1; D ambiguous. Germline-derived CDR1 and CDR2 are SQVTM and ANQGSEA. Trimming left V 4 bases short and J 1 base short, with 10 bases between. This CDR3 is built from 13 residues. The DNA for the CDR3 is TGCAGCGTTGGGAGGACGGGGAACACTGAAGCTTTCTTT. This codes for CSVGRTGNTEAFF.

This clonotype has a count of ten or more. This sequence joins TRBV5-1 and TRBJ1-5; D gene unclear. V shed 7 bases and J shed 6 bases, with 17 bases lying between them. Per germline, CDR1 SGHRS and CDR2 YFSETQ. The CDR3 runs to 14 residues. The CDR3 region is CASSPIGGSQPQHF. The CDR3 nucleotides are TGCGCCAGCTCCCCTATTGGAGGGAGTCAGCCCCAGCATTTT.

V usage is TRBV6-5 and J usage is TRBJ2-5; D possibly uses TRBD1 or TRBD2 (5 bases each). CDR1 and CDR2 (germline): MNHEY, SVGAGI. V was trimmed by 6 bases and J by 7 bases, leaving 9 bases between them. CDR3 length: 11 residues. The chain's CDR3 is CASSRAGTQYF. The CDR3 DNA reads TGTGCCAGCAGCAGGGCGGGGACCCAGTACTTC.

The V and J genes are TRBV5-6 and TRBJ2-2; maybe TRBD2 (6 bases). This CDR3 spans 16 amino acids. The ends were cut back, 1 base at V and 3 bases at J, with 13 bases in the middle. Germline assignment: CDR1 SGHDT and CDR2 YYEEEE. The CDR3 bases are TGTGCCAGCAGCTTGCTGGGGGGAGAGGACACCGGGGAGCTGTTTTTT. Its protein is CASSLLGGEDTGELFF. The whole variable domain, remainder taken from reference TRBV5-6 and TRBJ2-2, is DAGVTQSPTHLIKTRGQQVTLRCSPKSGHDTVSWYQQALGQGPQFIFQYYEEEERQRGNFPDRFSGHQFPNYSSELNVNALLLGDSALYLCASSLLGGEDTGELFFGEGSRLTVL.

The chain employs TRBV20-1 and TRBJ2-1; 14 bases align to TRBD2. V was pared by 0 bases and J by 3 bases, with 4 bases of the junction left unmatched. This CDR3 has 17 residues. The germline CDR1 and CDR2 sequences are DFQATT and SNEGSKA (reference sequence). The CDR3 region has the DNA TGCAGTGCTAGAGACCCGGGACTAGCGGGAGTCTACAATGAGCAGTTCTTC. Translated: CSARDPGLAGVYNEQFF.

This chain links TRBV5-4 with TRBJ1-2, with D perhaps matching TRBD1 (5 bases). The CDR3 covers 15 residues. Trimming removed 0 bases from V and 4 bases from J, with 13 bases in between. The germline V gene encodes CDR1 SGHNT and CDR2 YYREEE (reference sequence). CDR3 amino acids: CASSLGRGSSYGYTF. The CDR3 region has the DNA TGTGCCAGCAGCTTGGGAAGGGGCTCCAGCTATGGCTACACCTTC.

This clonotype was picked up many times. The chain joins TRBV5-5 to TRBJ2-1, with D unresolved. Germline values: CDR1 SGHKS, CDR2 YYEKEE (reference sequence). V was clipped by 7 bases and J by 2 bases, with 19 bases between them. The CDR3 extends over 16 amino acids. This chain's CDR3 is CASDPSSGPTYNEQFF. DNA of the CDR3: TGTGCCAGCGACCCCTCCTCGGGTCCGACCTACAATGAGCAGTTCTTC.

This clonotype has a handful of counts. The V and J genes are TRBV6-1 and TRBJ2-2; D might be TRBD1 or TRBD2, each matching 5 bases. V dropped 6 bases and J dropped 3 bases, with 17 bases sitting between them. From germline, CDR1 is MNHNS and CDR2 SASEGT. The CDR3 runs 16 residues. The CDR3 loop is CASSQGARPYTGELFF. The CDR3 bases are TGTGCCAGCAGCCAGGGAGCACGTCCGTACACCGGGGAGCTGTTTTTT.

This clonotype has ten or more counts. One end of the junction varies from germline; a read error may be responsible. This chain joins TRBV6-2 or TRBV6-3 and TRBJ1-5, with D unresolved. Germline V lookup: CDR1 MNHEY, CDR2 SVGEGT. This CDR3 is 15 amino acids long. CDR3 region: CASSYPGPRNRPQHF. The CDR3 bases are TGTGCCAGCAGTTACCCGGGTCCGAGGAATCGGCCCCAGCATTTT.

This clonotype appeared a few times. The chain carries TRBV29-1 and TRBJ2-3, with D uncertain. The germline V gene has CDR1 SQVTM and CDR2 ANQGSEA. Trimming removed 4 bases at V and 1 base at J, with 9 bases between. This CDR3 spans 13 amino acids. In DNA form, the CDR3 reads TGCAGCGTTGTGAACACTGGCACAGATACGCAGTATTTT. It translates to CSVVNTGTDTQYF.